This passage covers 27 T cell receptor beta chains from one sample sequenced in a study of radiation and T cells in renal cell carcinoma (dated by TCRdb to 2018 to 2021). The time point label on this specimen signifies: baseline pretreatment blood. According to the study, the label for this sample's treatment or condition signals: 15 Gy SBRT to primary tumor, nephrectomy 4 weeks later. The protocol used for the library was the immunoSEQ multiplex PCR assay. This immuneACCESS table, as held by TCRdb, lists in-frame sequences with V and J called but not all clones. Of the missing ones, under half trace to an unresolved V gene in checked studies; the others have no known cause. Counted in this sample were 100,000 to 150,000 clones; roughly 80% of them appeared once. The ten largest make up approximately 3% of the sample. This material consisted of blood, taken from a patient whose treatment included radiotherapy and nephrectomy. Receptors were obtained from a woman aged 55-70 years with renal cell carcinoma.

The rearrangement links TRBV2 to TRBJ2-2; D is uncertain. The CDR3 runs 17 residues. Trimming removed 0 bases from V and 0 bases from J, with 11 bases in between. The germline CDR1 and CDR2 sequences are SNHLY and FYNNEI. The CDR3: CASSEAYKFSNTGELFF. CDR3 bases: TGTGCCAGCAGTGAAGCGTACAAGTTTTCGAACACCGGGGAGCTGTTTTTT. Full variable domain (outside the CDR3, taken from reference TRBV2 and TRBJ2-2): EPEVTQTPSHQVTQMGQEVILRCVPISNHLYFYWYRQILGQKVEFLVSFYNNEISEKSEIFDDQFSVERPDGSNFTLKIRSTKLEDSAMYFCASSEAYKFSNTGELFFGEGSRLTVL.

The V gene is TRBV9, the J gene TRBJ2-7; weak D call: TRBD2 (5 bases). This CDR3 contains 15 residues. The germline V gene has CDR1 SGDLS and CDR2 YYNGEE. Trimming removed 3 bases at V and 7 bases at J, with 20 bases between. CDR3 residues: CASSGDGGPQGEQYF. In DNA form, the CDR3 reads TGTGCCAGCAGCGGCGACGGAGGACCTCAAGGGGAGCAGTACTTC.

The rearrangement joins TRBV28 to TRBJ1-3; unclear D gene. Germline V gene lookup returns CDR1 MDHEN and CDR2 SYDVKM. This CDR3 is built from 12 residues. Trimming stripped 4 bases from V and 3 bases from J, with 4 bases between. The CDR3: CASSSRGNTIYF. Written as DNA, the CDR3 is TGTGCCAGCAGTTCTCGTGGAAACACCATATATTTT.

The CDR3 protein is CASSVSSSYEQYF. The CDR3 DNA is TGTGCCAGCAGCGTCTCCAGCTCCTACGAGCAGTACTTC. This sequence joins TRBV9 and TRBJ2-7; D is ambiguous. From germline, CDR1 is SGDLS and CDR2 YYNGEE. Trimming took off 2 bases at V and 0 bases at J, with 6 bases between the two ends. This CDR3 is built from 13 residues.

The rearrangement uses TRBV19 and TRBJ2-5; the D gene is possibly TRBD1 (6 bases). V was trimmed by 6 bases and J by 3 bases, leaving 11 bases between them. This CDR3 comprises 13 residues. Germline V CDR1 and CDR2: LNHDA, SQIVND (reference sequence). CDR3 DNA: TGTGCCAGTAGGTCTAGGGGGAAAGAGACCCAGTACTTC. This sequence encodes CASRSRGKETQYF.

This sequence joins TRBV9 and TRBJ2-3, with D unresolved. Trimming cost V 0 bases and J 5 bases, with 13 bases left between them. CDR1 SGDLS and CDR2 YYNGEE come from the germline V gene. The CDR3 length is 15 residues. The CDR3: CASSVEGSRVDTQYF. For the CDR3, the DNA is TGTGCCAGCAGCGTAGAGGGTTCCCGAGTAGATACGCAGTATTTT. Using reference TRBV9 and TRBJ2-3 for the parts outside the CDR3, the full variable domain is DSGVTQTPKHLITATGQRVTLRCSPRSGDLSVYWYQQSLDQGLQFLIQYYNGEERAKGNILERFSAQQFPDLHSELNLSSLELGDSALYFCASSVEGSRVDTQYFGPGTRLTVL.

The CDR3 DNA follows: TGCAGCGTTGAAGTCACGGGGGCCTACGAGCAGTACTTC. It codes for CSVEVTGAYEQYF. V gene TRBV29-1 combines with J gene TRBJ2-7, with D tentatively TRBD2 (6 bases). V dropped 1 base and J dropped 2 bases, with 9 bases sitting between them. Germline CDR1 and CDR2: SQVTM and ANQGSEA. The CDR3 runs to 13 residues.

V and J are TRBV6-5 and TRBJ1-1, with D possibly TRBD1 on 5 matching bases. Per the germline V gene, CDR1 is MNHEY and CDR2 is SVGAGI. Trimming shortened V by 7 bases and J by 8 bases, and 5 bases separated the two germline ends. The CDR3 is 9 amino acids. The CDR3 DNA reads TGTGCCAGCACAGGGGAAGCTTTCTTT. This codes for CASTGEAFF.

J is TRBJ2-5 and V is TRBV19, with TRBD2 identical over 7 bases. This CDR3 has 14 residues. Unmatched junction bases numbered 9, after V lost 4 bases and J lost 7 bases. Germline CDR1 LNHDA, CDR2 SQIVND (reference sequence). CDR3 nucleotide sequence: TGTGCCAGTAGTAGGGGGACTACGGTTTGGACCCAGTACTTC. Its protein product is CASSRGTTVWTQYF.

The genes are TRBV19 and TRBJ2-6, with D maybe TRBD2 (5 bases). The CDR3 totals 13 residues. Germline CDR1 and CDR2: LNHDA and SQIVND (reference sequence). Trimming took 10 bases from V and 4 from J, leaving 11 bases between them. Here the CDR3 DNA reads TGTGCCACTTCGCCGGGAGGGGCCAACGTCCTGACTTTC. Translating gives CATSPGGANVLTF.

J is TRBJ1-2 and V is TRBV27; TRBD1 aligns across 9 bases. In germline, CDR1 is MNHEY, CDR2 SMNVEV (reference sequence). The length of the CDR3 is 17 residues. V trimming: 7 bases; J trimming: 2 bases; junction bases outside the gene matches: 14. CDR3 DNA sequence: TGTGCCAGCAACCCGGGACAGGGAAGTATAGGCAACTATGGCTACACCTTC. Its protein product is CASNPGQGSIGNYGYTF.

The J gene is TRBJ2-3, the V gene TRBV7-9; 9 nucleotides agree with TRBD2. This CDR3 has 17 amino acids. Germline V lookup: CDR1 SEHNR, CDR2 FQNEAQ (reference sequence). The J segment lost 3 bases and the V segment lost 2 bases, leaving 9 bases of the junction unmatched. The CDR3 bases are TGTGCCAGCAGCTTATTTGGCGGGAGGGCCGGGACAGATACGCAGTATTTT. Translated: CASSLFGGRAGTDTQYF.

The chain links TRBV5-4 to TRBJ2-3; 8 bases match TRBD2. This CDR3 has 17 amino acids. The V segment lost 4 bases and the J segment 3 bases; nucleotides outside the gene matches: 13. Germline values: CDR1 SGHNT, CDR2 YYREEE (reference sequence). The CDR3 region has the DNA TGTGCCAGCAGCCTCTTACAGGCGGGGGGCTTTACAGATACGCAGTATTTT. This encodes CASSLLQAGGFTDTQYF.

This sequence joins TRBV9 and TRBJ2-1; D is possibly TRBD2 (6 bases). Germline V gene sequence: CDR1 SGDLS, CDR2 YYNGEE. There are 14 residues in the CDR3. V was trimmed by 4 bases and J by 5 bases, leaving 13 bases between them. CDR3 amino acids: CASSTRTNHNEQFF. In DNA form, the CDR3 reads TGTGCCAGCAGCACCCGGACTAATCACAATGAGCAGTTCTTC. Full variable domain (missing parts from reference TRBV9 and TRBJ2-1): DSGVTQTPKHLITATGQRVTLRCSPRSGDLSVYWYQQSLDQGLQFLIQYYNGEERAKGNILERFSAQQFPDLHSELNLSSLELGDSALYFCASSTRTNHNEQFFGPGTRLTVL.

The chain joins TRBV9 to TRBJ1-6; D remains unclear. V was clipped by 3 bases and J by 6 bases, with 19 bases between them. Germline-derived CDR1 and CDR2 are SGDLS and YYNGEE. The CDR3 has 17 residues. The CDR3 protein is CASSALGTVVGNSPLHF. Here the CDR3 DNA reads TGTGCCAGCAGCGCCCTAGGTACGGTGGTTGGTAATTCACCCCTCCACTTT.

This chain joins TRBV10-3 and TRBJ2-3; TRBD1 matches 9 bases. The germline gives CDR1 ENHRY, CDR2 SYGVKD. V trimming: 0 bases; J trimming: 3 bases; junction bases outside the gene matches: 1. The CDR3 runs to 15 residues. DNA for the CDR3: TGTGCCATCAGTGAGTCAGGGACAGGGACAGATACGCAGTATTTT. Translating it yields CAISESGTGTDTQYF.

This clone came up once. The rearrangement uses TRBV14 and TRBJ1-2; D is uncertain. Germline loops: CDR1 SGHDN, CDR2 FVKESK. CDR3 size: 15 residues. Trimming removed 1 base at V and 0 bases at J, with 9 bases between. This CDR3 is CASSQGVQTNYGYTF. The CDR3 nucleotides are TGTGCCAGCAGCCAAGGGGTACAGACTAACTATGGCTACACCTTC.

The V gene is TRBV28, the J gene TRBJ1-2, with unresolved D. This CDR3 region has 14 residues. Between the trimmed V and J ends, which lost 2 bases and 4 bases, there was a span of 11 bases. Germline loops: CDR1 MDHEN, CDR2 SYDVKM. Written as DNA, the CDR3 is TGTGCCAGCAGTTTAATCGAGCCTTTCTATGGCTACACCTTC. Amino acid sequence: CASSLIEPFYGYTF.

The chain has TRBV6-1 and TRBJ2-1, with 13 bases fitting TRBD2. V lost 6 bases to trimming and J lost 6 bases; unmatched junction nucleotides: 5. This CDR3 is built from 15 residues. Germline V gene data show CDR1 as MNHNS and CDR2 as SASEGT. The CDR3 loop reads CASRRLAGGGNEQFF. The DNA for the CDR3 is TGTGCCAGCAGGAGACTAGCGGGGGGCGGCAATGAGCAGTTCTTC.

This rearrangement joins TRBV7-9 to TRBJ2-2; TRBD1 is a possible D gene (5 bases). CDR1 and CDR2 (germline): SEHNR, FQNEAQ (reference sequence). The V gene lost 4 bases and the J gene lost 6 bases, with 12 bases spanning the gap. This CDR3 has 14 residues. DNA for the CDR3: TGTGCCAGCAGCTCAGGGTTGACAGCCGGGGAGCTGTTTTTT. It yields the protein CASSSGLTAGELFF.

CDR3 loop: CASSEEEGSYNEQFF. The CDR3 bases are TGTGCCAGCAGTGAAGAGGAGGGCTCCTACAATGAGCAGTTCTTC. J is TRBJ2-1 and V is TRBV6-1; D may be TRBD2 (6 bases). CDR1 and CDR2 from the germline V gene are MNHNS and SASEGT. Trimming pared 1 base from V and 0 bases from J, leaving 7 bases between. The CDR3 loop spans 15 amino acids.

The J gene is TRBJ2-7, the V gene TRBV28, with D hard to call. The length of the CDR3 is 14 residues. Trimming left V 5 bases short and J 1 base short, with 12 bases between. Germline V CDR1 and CDR2: MDHEN, SYDVKM. In nucleotides, the CDR3 is TGTGCCAGCAGTCTCCCCCAGATTTCCTACGAGCAGTACTTC. Encoded protein: CASSLPQISYEQYF. Using reference TRBV28 and TRBJ2-7 for the parts outside the CDR3, the full variable domain is DVKVTQSSRYLVKRTGEKVFLECVQDMDHENMFWYRQDPGLGLRLIYFSYDVKMKEKGDIPEGYSVSREKKERFSLILESASTNQTSMYLCASSLPQISYEQYFGPGTRLTVT.

The genes are TRBV30 and TRBJ2-1; D possibly corresponds to TRBD2 (6 bases). There are 14 residues in the CDR3. The germline V gene has CDR1 GTSNPN and CDR2 SVGIG (reference sequence). V gave up 2 bases and J gave up 9 bases, with 17 bases separating them. The CDR3 loop is CAWSLTSSAGEQFF. The CDR3 nucleotides read TGTGCCTGGAGTCTCACTAGCTCGGCCGGTGAGCAGTTCTTC. Variable domain in full (rest from reference TRBV30 and TRBJ2-1): SQTIHQWPATLVQPVGSPLSLECTVEGTSNPNLYWYRQAAGRGLQLLFYSVGIGQISSEVPQNLSASRPQDRQFILSSKKLLLSDSGFYLCAWSLTSSAGEQFFGPGTRLTVL.

The J gene is TRBJ2-7, the V gene TRBV19, with D possibly being TRBD1 (6 bases). With 3 bases removed from V and 5 bases from J, the gap between germline ends came to 20 bases. CDR1 is LNHDA and CDR2 is SQIVND in the germline V gene (reference sequence). This CDR3 spans 16 amino acids. The CDR3, as DNA: TGTGCCAGTAGTATCATCCTTGGTCAGGGGAGCGACGAGCAGTACTTC. Translated: CASSIILGQGSDEQYF.

The chain is built from TRBV6-5 and TRBJ1-1; D might be TRBD1 (6 bases). V was pared by 4 bases and J by 5 bases, with 14 bases between. CDR1 and CDR2 from the germline V gene are MNHEY and SVGAGI. This CDR3 is 14 amino acids long. CDR3 in DNA: TGTGCCAGCAGTTCGGGAGCCACAGGGACTGAAGCTTTCTTT. It is translated as CASSSGATGTEAFF.

The genes are TRBV7-3 and TRBJ1-5, with D perhaps matching TRBD1 (6 bases). With 5 bases removed from V and 0 bases from J, the gap between germline ends came to 20 bases. The CDR3 is 18 amino acids. Germline-derived CDR1 and CDR2 are SGHTA and FQGTGA. CDR3 region: CASSASDRNSDSNQPQHF. The CDR3 nucleotides read TGTGCCAGCAGCGCTTCGGACAGAAATTCTGATAGCAATCAGCCCCAGCATTTT.

This clone was seen a handful of times. The chain employs TRBV28 and TRBJ2-2, with 7 nucleotides matching TRBD1. Germline V lookup: CDR1 MDHEN, CDR2 SYDVKM. The CDR3 consists of 14 residues. J was trimmed by 6 bases and V by 5 bases; bases with no gene match: 6. CDR3: CASSGGQFSGELFF. For the CDR3, the DNA is TGTGCCAGCAGTGGGGGACAGTTTTCCGGGGAGCTGTTTTTT.